This T cell receptor (beta chain) stems from a study of regulatory T cells in long-lasting Graves disease. Construction of the TCR beta libraries employed iRepertoire HTBI primers in conjunction with Arm-PCR of CDR3 regions. TCRdb reprocessed the multiplex PCR reads with MiXCR, giving one entry per CDR3 protein. The sample lists approximately 490,000 distinct CDR3 sequences, 15% to 20% seen once, with 10% to 15% in the top ten. Time point of the sample: newly diagnosed GD, antithyroid drugs for less than 3 months. There was RNA extracted from PBMCs, and the TCR library was made from it. Enrollment of patients was through an endocrinology department in Xi'an, China. This sample was shared with a second study, whose subject was T cells in Graves' hyperthyroidism and ophthalmopathy. That paper adds: Patients were excluded for uncontrolled infection, other autoimmune disease, pregnancy or lactation. Orbital computed tomography and thyroid ultrasound, together with serum TRAb and thyroxine and clinical symptoms, were used for diagnoses. First-round RT-PCR of the TCR CDR3 relied on the HTBI primer set.

Sample: peripheral blood mononuclear cells (PBMCs), taken at new diagnosis, from a patient treated with antithyroid drugs. The sequence was obtained from a man in his forties with Graves disease.

The DNA for the CDR3 is TGTGCCAGCAGTAGGACAGGGGAAGTGCCCGGGGCCAACGTCCTGACTTTC. It encodes CASSRTGEVPGANVLTF. V is TRBV28 and J is TRBJ2-6; TRBD1 matches 9 bases. Germline CDR1 reads MDHEN; CDR2 reads SYDVKM. J was trimmed by 4 bases and V by 5 bases; bases with no gene match: 9. The CDR3 has 17 residues. Complete variable domain (other parts from reference TRBV28 and TRBJ2-6): DVKVTQSSRYLVKRTGEKVFLECVQDMDHENMFWYRQDPGLGLRLIYFSYDVKMKEKGDIPEGYSVSREKKERFSLILESASTNQTSMYLCASSRTGEVPGANVLTFGAGSRLTVL.